The T cell receptor (beta chain) described here comes from a study of cytomegalovirus exposure and HLA in healthy donors. Overall study results and limits: Rare TCR sequences predominated, though certain public TCRs were found in many donors. Reports indicated that the classifier achieved high specificity and sensitivity in diagnosing cytomegalovirus status. Altogether, 150 to 200 TCR beta chains were recorded as cytomegalovirus-associated.

Trimming cost V 6 bases and J 3 bases, with 13 bases left between them. The length of the CDR3 is 14 residues. Germline V gene sequence: CDR1 MGHDK, CDR2 SYGVNS. Generated by immunoSEQ multiplex PCR, the TCRdb table keeps only in-frame clones and is missing some. Of 200,000 to 300,000 clones listed, about 87% are singletons. This clone has just one count. The antigen is unknown. The source is a man younger than 30 in good health and CMV-seronegative. The chain joins TRBV25-1 to TRBJ2-3; D unclear. The sample consisted of PBMCs. CDR3 coding DNA: TGTGCCAGCAGGGAGAAGCATGGGACAGATACGCAGTATTTT. This encodes CASREKHGTDTQYF.